Presented here are 28 T cell receptor beta chains from one specimen sequenced in a study of shared clonotypes between healthy human individuals. Data came from immunoSEQ multiplex PCR; TCRdb stores just in-frame clones and leaves some out. The sample lists roughly 500,000 clones; approximately 95% were seen once. Sequenced: naive CD4+ T cells sorted from blood. As for subset: CD45RA+ positively selected. The receptors were gathered from a woman aged 25 to 45 in good health.

This rearrangement joins TRBV25-1 to TRBJ1-4, with no clear D. The V gene's germline CDR1 is MGHDK and CDR2 SYGVNS. Trimming left V 8 bases short and J 0 bases short, with 13 bases between. This CDR3 region has 15 residues. The CDR3 loop is CASARRSATNEKLFF. The CDR3 nucleotides are TGTGCCAGCGCCCGCAGAAGCGCAACTAATGAAAAACTGTTTTTT.

The rearrangement joins TRBV5-1 to TRBJ2-3, with D hard to call. CDR1 and CDR2 (germline): SGHRS, YFSETQ. Trimming pared 0 bases from V and 4 bases from J, leaving 6 bases between. The CDR3 extends over 13 amino acids. The CDR3 sequence is CASSLELPDTQYF. Here the CDR3 DNA reads TGCGCCAGCAGCTTGGAGTTGCCAGATACGCAGTATTTT.

The chain uses TRBV28 and TRBJ2-3; 11 nucleotides align to TRBD2. Per germline, CDR1 MDHEN and CDR2 SYDVKM. The CDR3 consists of 15 residues. The ends lost 6 bases at V and 3 bases at J; junction bases unmatched: 5. CDR3 loop: CASSIAGGGTDTQYF. For the CDR3, the DNA is TGTGCCAGCAGCATAGCGGGAGGGGGAACAGATACGCAGTATTTT.

The chain employs TRBV6-5 and TRBJ2-3; 9 nucleotides agree with TRBD2. The CDR3 length is 13 residues. CDR1 MNHEY and CDR2 SVGAGI come from the germline V gene. V shed 6 bases and J 7 bases; nucleotides not matched to a gene: 5. The CDR3 sequence is CASRAGGVHTQYF. In DNA, the CDR3 is TGTGCCAGCAGGGCGGGGGGGGTTCATACGCAGTATTTT.

The chain links TRBV18 to TRBJ2-5, with D possibly TRBD2 on 5 matching bases. From germline, CDR1 is KGHSH and CDR2 LQKENI. This CDR3 comprises 15 residues. V lost 2 bases, J lost 2 bases, and 12 bases lay in between. CDR3 region: CASSPGQAVQETQYF. CDR3 in DNA: TGTGCCAGCTCACCAGGGCAAGCGGTACAAGAGACCCAGTACTTC.

The V and J genes are TRBV4-2 and TRBJ2-2, with D uncertain. The CDR3 is made up of 15 amino acids. Germline values: CDR1 LGHNA, CDR2 YNFKEQ. The V end lost 1 base, the J end lost 5 bases, and 11 bases lay between the germline ends. CDR3 nucleotide sequence: TGTGCCAGCAGCCAAGTTCCTGACTTTACCGGGGAGCTGTTTTTT. Translation gives CASSQVPDFTGELFF.

The V gene is TRBV5-1, the J gene TRBJ2-4; no definite D call. Germline assignment: CDR1 SGHRS and CDR2 YFSETQ. CDR3 length: 16 residues. Between the trimmed V and J ends, which lost 0 bases and 0 bases, there was a span of 10 bases. The chain's CDR3 is CASSLAGTLAKNIQYF. The CDR3 region has the DNA TGCGCCAGCAGCTTGGCGGGTACTCTAGCCAAAAACATTCAGTACTTC.

This clone was seen once. The rearrangement links TRBV14 to TRBJ2-1; D call uncertain. Trimming removed 4 bases from V and 8 bases from J, with 6 bases in between. CDR3 length: 11 amino acids. Germline assignment: CDR1 SGHDN and CDR2 FVKESK. CDR3 coding DNA: TGTGCCAGCAGCCTTTATGATGAGCAGTTCTTC. The encoded protein is CASSLYDEQFF.

The chain is built from TRBV27 and TRBJ1-2, with TRBD1 as a possible D gene (6 bases). The germline CDR1 and CDR2 sequences are MNHEY and SMNVEV (reference sequence). V lost 1 base to trimming and J lost 0 bases, with 12 bases between them. The CDR3 has 16 residues. The CDR3 loop reads CASSLFGGHTNYGYTF. The CDR3 coding sequence is TGTGCCAGCAGTTTATTTGGGGGACATACTAACTATGGCTACACCTTC.

The chain combines TRBV5-8 with TRBJ2-1; 7 positions match TRBD2. Trimming removed 0 bases from V and 4 bases from J; junction bases left unmatched: 13. The CDR3 is made up of 18 amino acids. Per germline, CDR1 SGHTS and CDR2 YDEGEE. CDR3 sequence (DNA): TGTGCCAGCAGCTTGGTCTTCGGGAGGAGCAAAGGATACAATGAGCAGTTCTTC. Encoded protein: CASSLVFGRSKGYNEQFF.

The gene calls are TRBV2 and TRBJ2-5, with 8 bases matching TRBD2. The J call may be wrong; the DNA end is better matched by TRBJ2-7. The germline gives CDR1 SNHLY, CDR2 FYNNEI. The CDR3 is made up of 14 amino acids. Here the CDR3 DNA reads TGTGCCAGCAGCTACCAGCGGACTAGCAGCGAGCAGTACTTC. It is translated as CASSYQRTSSEQYF.

In nucleotides, the CDR3 is TGTGCCAGCAGTTTGGGGCGACTAGCGGACCCGTGGACCGGGGAGCTGTTTTTT. Amino acid sequence: CASSLGRLADPWTGELFF. This chain uses TRBV28 with TRBJ2-2; the match to TRBD2 covers 9 bases. The CDR3 spans 18 residues. Looked up from germline, CDR1 is MDHEN and CDR2 is SYDVKM. V shed 3 bases and J 5 bases; nucleotides not matched to a gene: 13.

The gene calls are TRBV7-9 and TRBJ2-1; the D gene is possibly TRBD2 (6 bases). The CDR3 sequence is 12 residues long. V lost 7 bases, J lost 8 bases, and 12 bases lay in between. The V gene's germline CDR1 is SEHNR and CDR2 FQNEAQ (reference sequence). The CDR3 nucleotides are TGTGCCAGCACCCCTCGGGACTATGAGCAGTTCTTC. Amino acids: CASTPRDYEQFF.

On this clone: This same CDR3 is encoded by further DNA sequences in the sample. The chain has TRBV5-1 and TRBJ2-7, with D possibly matching TRBD1 (6 bases). Germline lookup yields CDR1 SGHRS and CDR2 YFSETQ. This CDR3 contains 14 residues. The ends were cut back, 0 bases at V and 2 bases at J, with 9 bases in the middle. The CDR3, as DNA: TGCGCCAGCAGCTTGGGGGCAGGGGCCTACGAGCAGTACTTC. Translated: CASSLGAGAYEQYF.

The CDR3 spells CASSQRDRSGNTIYF. The CDR3, as DNA: TGCGCCAGCAGCCAGAGGGACCGCTCTGGAAACACCATATATTTT. The chain combines TRBV4-1 with TRBJ1-3; a possible D gene is TRBD1 (5 bases). V was pared by 3 bases and J by 0 bases, with 9 bases between. Germline V gives CDR1 MGHRA, CDR2 YSYEKL. The CDR3 covers 15 residues.

This chain connects TRBV2 to TRBJ2-5, with D possibly called TRBD1 or TRBD2 (5 bases each). V lost 7 bases, J lost 1 base, and 16 bases lay in between. The CDR3 consists of 15 residues. The germline CDR1 and CDR2 sequences are SNHLY and FYNNEI. CDR3 bases: TGTGCCAGCACGCGCACTAGGGGACCCCAAGAGACCCAGTACTTC. The encoded protein is CASTRTRGPQETQYF.

The chain links TRBV27 to TRBJ2-7, with a weak D call TRBD1 (6 bases). Germline V gene sequence: CDR1 MNHEY, CDR2 SMNVEV (reference sequence). V was pared by 1 base and J by 3 bases, with 10 bases between. The CDR3 has 14 residues. CDR3 amino acids: CASSLWQGNYEQYF. The CDR3 coding sequence is TGTGCCAGCAGTTTATGGCAGGGGAACTACGAGCAGTACTTC.

The genes are TRBV6-1 and TRBJ2-5; D is possibly TRBD1 or TRBD2 (5 bases each). The V end lost 7 bases, the J end lost 4 bases, and 16 bases lay between the germline ends. The CDR3 totals 14 residues. The V gene's germline CDR1 is MNHNS and CDR2 SASEGT. The CDR3 loop reads CASTRDPAGETQYF. As DNA, the CDR3 is TGTGCCAGCACCCGGGACCCCGCCGGAGAGACCCAGTACTTC.

CDR3 amino acids: CASSITGYEETQYF. Written as DNA, the CDR3 is TGCGCCAGCAGCATAACAGGGTACGAAGAGACCCAGTACTTC. The V call is TRBV5-1, the J call TRBJ2-5, with a weak D call TRBD1 (6 bases). The CDR3 sequence is 14 residues long. V was pared by 4 bases and J by 3 bases, with 13 bases between. Looked up from germline, CDR1 is SGHRS and CDR2 is YFSETQ.

This chain connects TRBV6-5 to TRBJ2-1, with 7 nucleotides matching TRBD1. Germline CDR1 and CDR2: MNHEY and SVGAGI. J gave up 3 bases and V 5 bases, and 4 bases lay outside the gene matches. The CDR3 is 14 amino acids. Here the CDR3 reads CASSPGTDYNEQFF. The CDR3 coding sequence is TGTGCCAGCAGTCCCGGGACAGACTACAATGAGCAGTTCTTC.

Regarding this clone: Other DNA sequences in the sample encode the same CDR3. V and J are TRBV18 and TRBJ1-4; perhaps TRBD1 as D (5 bases). The CDR3 is 13 amino acids. Looked up from germline, CDR1 is KGHSH and CDR2 is LQKENI. Trimming pared 9 bases from V and 8 bases from J, leaving 16 bases between. The CDR3: CASSPGQGEKLFF. As DNA, the CDR3 is TGTGCCAGTTCCCCAGGCCAGGGAGAAAAACTGTTTTTT.

This chain connects TRBV27 to TRBJ1-5; no reliable D call. The germline V gene has CDR1 MNHEY and CDR2 SMNVEV (reference sequence). The CDR3 contains 13 residues. The V end lost 3 bases, the J end lost 7 bases, and 10 bases lay between the germline ends. CDR3: CASSLFVGQPQHF. The DNA of the CDR3 is TGTGCCAGCAGTTTGTTTGTTGGCCAGCCCCAGCATTTT.

The gene calls are TRBV4-1 and TRBJ2-7; 8 bases are a match to TRBD2. Germline-derived CDR1 and CDR2 are MGHRA and YSYEKL. V was clipped by 2 bases and J by 3 bases; unmatched bases: 6. This CDR3 is built from 15 residues. DNA of the CDR3: TGCGCCAGCAGCCAATCGGGACTAGGATTCTACGAGCAGTACTTC. It is translated as CASSQSGLGFYEQYF.

The V gene is TRBV18, the J gene TRBJ2-1; 9 bases map to TRBD1. There are 16 residues in the CDR3. Germline trimming cut 6 bases from V and 7 bases from J; bases unmatched to any gene: 13. Germline V gives CDR1 KGHSH, CDR2 LQKENI. The CDR3 DNA sequence: TGTGCCAGCTCGCCTACAGGGGGCGCTTTGACGAATGAGCAGTTCTTC. Its translation: CASSPTGGALTNEQFF.

This chain links TRBV7-2 with TRBJ2-5; no definite D call. Germline CDR1 SGHTA, CDR2 FQGNSA. The germline V and J ends were trimmed by 0 bases and 5 bases, with 7 bases remaining between them. CDR3 length equals 13 residues. The CDR3 loop reads CASSLARLETQYF. CDR3 bases: TGTGCCAGCAGCTTAGCGAGGCTCGAGACCCAGTACTTC.

This sequence joins TRBV19 and TRBJ2-1; 7 nucleotides match TRBD2. Germline V lookup: CDR1 LNHDA, CDR2 SQIVND (reference sequence). The CDR3 has 16 amino acids. Trimming at V came to 4 bases and at J to 1 base, leaving 7 bases not matched to a gene. CDR3 bases: TGTGCCAGTAGTACCATCAGCGGGGCTTCCTACAATGAGCAGTTCTTC. Its protein product is CASSTISGASYNEQFF.

The rearrangement links TRBV5-4 to TRBJ1-3; D gene ambiguous. Trimming took 1 base from V and 0 from J, leaving 11 bases between them. Germline CDR1 and CDR2: SGHNT and YYREEE (reference sequence). This CDR3 is built from 16 residues. The CDR3 DNA sequence: TGTGCCAGCAGCTTGTTCTCCTCGAGCTCTGGAAACACCATATATTTT. As protein: CASSLFSSSSGNTIYF.

The chain is built from TRBV5-1 and TRBJ1-4; 7 bases fit TRBD1. Germline trimming cut 4 bases from V and 5 bases from J; bases unmatched to any gene: 8. The CDR3 covers 15 residues. Germline CDR1 reads SGHRS; CDR2 reads YFSETQ. The CDR3 protein is CASSPDRAWNEKLFF. The CDR3 nucleotides are TGCGCCAGCAGCCCCGACAGGGCATGGAATGAAAAACTGTTTTTT.